This T cell receptor (beta chain) was obtained from a study of blood T cell repertoires in COVID-19. Study background: The origin of the acute and convalescent COVID-19 samples was the United States, Italy and Spain.

CDR1 and CDR2 (germline): LNHDA, SQIVND (reference sequence). Trimming left V 5 bases short and J 6 bases short, with 8 bases between. There are 11 residues in the CDR3. Data came from immunoSEQ multiplex PCR; TCRdb stores just in-frame clones and leaves some out. The sample has some 300,000 clones, 70% to 90% seen once; the top ten hold 4% to 5%. Cohorts were assigned according to the clinical history that participants reported. Recovered status applied to Cohort 3 donors who had two consecutive negative PCRs. It also applied to those with clearance or with symptom resolution. This chain joins TRBV19 and TRBJ2-7; D gene ambiguous. This clonotype originated in a man aged 25-45 years who had recovered from COVID-19. Sequenced sample: PBMCs or T cells enriched from blood (not recorded which). CDR3 amino acids: CASSFEAEQYF. The DNA for the CDR3 is TGTGCCAGTAGTTTCGAGGCCGAGCAGTACTTC. Full variable domain (missing parts from reference TRBV19 and TRBJ2-7): DGGITQSPKYLFRKEGQNVTLSCEQNLNHDAMYWYRQDPGQGLRLIYYSQIVNDFQKGDIAEGYSVSREKKESFPLTVTSAQKNPTAFYLCASSFEAEQYFGPGTRLTVT.